Described below is a single TCR beta chain sequence and its context. Its antigen is not identified. Template switching introduced a universal primer site, and the cDNA bore unique molecular identifiers. TCRdb redid the calling of the 5' RACE reads with MiXCR, one entry per CDR3 protein. This table holds some 600,000 distinct CDR3 sequences, around 7.5% found once. The record originates from a study of identical twins. General study findings and limits: With monozygotic twins, out-of-frame TCR alpha sharing exceeded what models estimated. Cord blood's abundant beta clonotypes had fewer insertions, unlike memory repertoires.

Germline values: CDR1 SGHAT, CDR2 FQNNGV. The J segment lost 9 bases and the V segment lost 5 bases, leaving 10 bases of the junction unmatched. This CDR3 region has 15 residues. This sample also belongs to another study, concerning yellow fever vaccine responses in identical twins.

This rearrangement joins TRBV11-2 to TRBJ2-1; TRBD2 matches 10 bases. This TCR derives from a woman aged 18-29 years in good health. The material sequenced was PBMCs. The CDR3 loop is CASSLSGGASGEQFF. In nucleotides, the CDR3 is TGTGCCAGCAGCCTCAGCGGGGGGGCGTCTGGTGAGCAGTTCTTC.